This TCR beta chain comes out of a study of early T cells in non-severe SARS-CoV-2 infection. Germline CDR1 SGHKS, CDR2 YYEKEE (reference sequence). The CDR3 runs 13 residues. Between the trimmed V and J ends, which lost 4 bases and 6 bases, there was a span of 11 bases. Concerning this clonotype itself: Its antigen is not identified.

Points from the study as a whole: Reliance on VDJdb matching favored anti-spike CD8 responses; private and CD4 specificities were missed.

Researchers attached unique molecular identifiers to individual cDNA molecules. TCRdb fed the 5' RACE reads into MiXCR, producing one record per CDR3 protein. This table holds about 64,000 distinct CDR3 sequences, about 12% found once. Material: whole blood, obtained at baseline. The clonotype was recovered from an adult who was a healthcare worker with PCR-confirmed SARS-CoV-2 infection or an uninfected control (not recorded which). This chain links TRBV5-5 with TRBJ1-5, with no clear D. The chain's CDR3 is CASSQDLGQPQHF. The CDR3 nucleotides are TGTGCCAGCAGCCAGGACCTGGGTCAGCCCCAGCATTTT.